Each of the 18 T cell receptor beta chains below was sequenced from the same sample in a study of T-cell memory formation after mild COVID-19. TCRdb re-analysed the 5' RACE reads in MiXCR, keeping a single row per CDR3 protein. The data hold fewer than 300,000 distinct CDR3 sequences, with about 20% observed a single time. The sequenced sample was PBMCs or a T cell subset sorted from them (not recorded which). The receptors here all came from a man younger than 35 who had mild COVID-19 (a few samples of this study predate the infection). Cell type and time point are not known.

The chain is built from TRBV5-1 and TRBJ2-5; 7 positions match TRBD2. The CDR3 totals 14 residues. Germline CDR1 and CDR2: SGHRS and YFSETQ. V shed 0 bases, J shed 5 bases, and the junction held 4 bases outside the gene matches. The CDR3 sequence is CASSLVTAGETQYF. The CDR3 DNA reads TGCGCCAGCAGCTTGGTTACAGCGGGGGAGACCCAGTACTTC.

The V call is TRBV6-5, the J call TRBJ2-1; TRBD1 matches at 7 bases. The CDR3 is 14 residues long. The germline V gene encodes CDR1 MNHEY and CDR2 SVGAGI. The V gene end was trimmed by 2 bases and the J gene end by 5 bases; junction bases not matched to a gene: 3. In nucleotides, the CDR3 is TGTGCCAGCAGTTACGACAGGGCGGACAATGAGCAGTTCTTC. Protein product: CASSYDRADNEQFF.

This clonotype was seen a few times. The chain is built from TRBV20-1 and TRBJ2-2, with 10 positions matching TRBD1. Germline loops: CDR1 DFQATT, CDR2 SNEGSKA (reference sequence). CDR3 length: 13 residues. Unmatched junction bases numbered 4, after V lost 6 bases and J lost 6 bases. CDR3 in amino acids: CSAQTGGSGELFF. The CDR3 DNA reads as TGCAGTGCGCAGACAGGGGGCTCCGGGGAGCTGTTTTTT.

The V call is TRBV4-1, the J call TRBJ1-2, with D possibly being TRBD1 (6 bases). V was trimmed by 1 base and J by 8 bases, leaving 11 bases between them. Germline V CDR1 and CDR2: MGHRA, YSYEKL. The length of the CDR3 is 13 residues. CDR3 in DNA: TGCGCCAGCAGCCAAGTCCCGGGGGGCGGCTACACCTTC. This sequence encodes CASSQVPGGGYTF.

This clonotype was seen more than once but under ten times. The V and J genes are TRBV11-1 and TRBJ2-1; D possibly uses TRBD1 or TRBD2 (5 bases each). This CDR3 has 15 residues. In germline, CDR1 is SGHAT, CDR2 FQDESV (reference sequence). V was shortened by 8 bases and J by 2 bases, with 16 bases between the two germline ends. CDR3 bases: TGTGCCAGCCAAGGGACGGAAGGGACCTACAATGAGCAGTTCTTC. Residues: CASQGTEGTYNEQFF.

The gene calls are TRBV12-3 or TRBV12-4 and TRBJ1-5, with D perhaps matching TRBD1 (6 bases). CDR3 size: 14 residues. V lost 6 bases to trimming and J lost 4 bases, with 13 bases between them. Here the CDR3 reads CASSRLQGNQPQHF. In DNA form, the CDR3 reads TGTGCCAGCAGCCGGCTTCAGGGGAATCAGCCCCAGCATTTT.

Ten or more counts support this clonotype. The gene calls are TRBV7-9 and TRBJ1-4; weak D call: TRBD1 (6 bases). In germline, CDR1 is SEHNR, CDR2 FQNEAQ (reference sequence). Trimming took off 5 bases at V and 13 bases at J, with 20 bases between the two ends. CDR3 length equals 14 residues. CDR3 protein: CASSGGPDPGGLFF. DNA of the CDR3: TGTGCCAGCAGCGGGGGGCCGGACCCCGGCGGACTGTTTTTT.

The rearrangement links TRBV20-1 to TRBJ1-2; D gene unclear. Germline V gene lookup returns CDR1 DFQATT and CDR2 SNEGSKA (reference sequence). This CDR3 has 13 residues. The V gene lost 3 bases and the J gene lost 2 bases, with 10 bases spanning the gap. The CDR3 is CSARDGGNYGYTF. DNA of the CDR3: TGCAGTGCTAGGGACGGCGGAAACTATGGCTACACCTTC.

This clonotype was picked up a small number of times. The rearrangement links TRBV24-1 to TRBJ2-3; 10 nucleotides match TRBD1. CDR1 KGHDR and CDR2 SFDVKD come from the germline V gene. V lost 3 bases, J lost 5 bases, and 4 bases stayed unmatched. The CDR3 totals 15 residues. The CDR3: CATSDTGTGEDTQYF. CDR3 nucleotides: TGTGCCACCAGTGATACCGGGACAGGGGAAGATACGCAGTATTTT.

This clonotype was detected a few times. The rearrangement uses TRBV5-1 and TRBJ1-1; D is possibly TRBD1 (5 bases). The CDR3 has 13 residues. Germline V gene data show CDR1 as SGHRS and CDR2 as YFSETQ. Trimming left V 0 bases short and J 4 bases short, with 7 bases between. The CDR3 DNA reads as TGCGCCAGCAGCTTGGTTGACAGCACTGAAGCTTTCTTT. It yields the protein CASSLVDSTEAFF.

CDR3 bases: TGTGCCAGCAGCCCCAGAGGTCTAGCGGGACAAGATACGCAGTATTTT. This encodes CASSPRGLAGQDTQYF. V gene TRBV7-2 combines with J gene TRBJ2-3, with TRBD2 identical over 9 bases. The V gene's germline CDR1 is SGHTA and CDR2 FQGNSA. Trimming at V came to 5 bases and at J to 5 bases, leaving 11 bases not matched to a gene. The CDR3 runs 16 residues. The full variable domain, with the rest looked up from reference TRBV7-2 and TRBJ2-3, is GAGVSQSPSNKVTEKGKDVELRCDPISGHTALYWYRQSLGQGLEFLIYFQGNSAPDKSGLPSDRFSAERTGGSVSTLTIQRTQQEDSAVYLCASSPRGLAGQDTQYFGPGTRLTVL.

This chain connects TRBV9 to TRBJ2-3, with 10 bases lining up with TRBD2. V trimming: 4 bases; J trimming: 4 bases; junction bases outside the gene matches: 9. There are 16 residues in the CDR3. Germline values: CDR1 SGDLS, CDR2 YYNGEE. The CDR3 coding sequence is TGTGCCAGCAGCCCGGGGACTAGCGCGAGAGCAGATACGCAGTATTTT. Protein: CASSPGTSARADTQYF.

The chain combines TRBV12-3 or TRBV12-4 with TRBJ2-7; either TRBD1 or TRBD2 may supply D (6 bases each). The CDR3 runs to 15 residues. The V end lost 6 bases, the J end lost 2 bases, and 17 bases lay between the germline ends. This CDR3 is CASSWLGGSTYEQYF. In DNA form, the CDR3 reads TGTGCCAGCAGCTGGCTGGGGGGCTCAACCTACGAGCAGTACTTC.

V gene TRBV6-5 combines with J gene TRBJ2-2; possible D gene TRBD2, 5 bases. CDR3 length equals 13 residues. Germline CDR1 MNHEY, CDR2 SVGAGI. Trimming removed 6 bases at V and 8 bases at J, with 13 bases between. The CDR3 DNA is TGTGCCAGCAGGTCACCGGGAACGGGGGAGCTGTTTTTT. This translates into CASRSPGTGELFF.

The chain is built from TRBV7-2 and TRBJ2-5, with 13 nucleotides matching TRBD2. CDR1 is SGHTA and CDR2 is FQGNSA in the germline V gene. Germline trimming cut 4 bases from V and 5 bases from J; bases unmatched to any gene: 7. This CDR3 is built from 16 residues. Written as DNA, the CDR3 is TGTGCCAGCAGCTGGACGGGACTAGCGGGGAGGGAGACCCAGTACTTC. Translating it yields CASSWTGLAGRETQYF.

The chain links TRBV25-1 to TRBJ2-1; D gene unclear. CDR1 is MGHDK and CDR2 is SYGVNS in the germline V gene. This CDR3 has 13 residues. The V and J ends lost 4 bases and 9 bases respectively, with 13 bases between them. CDR3 protein: CASSVSPDGEQFF. CDR3 nucleotide sequence: TGTGCCAGCAGTGTCAGCCCCGATGGTGAGCAGTTCTTC. Full variable domain (outside the CDR3, taken from reference TRBV25-1 and TRBJ2-1): EADIYQTPRYLVIGTGKKITLECSQTMGHDKMYWYQQDPGMELHLIHYSYGVNSTEKGDLSSESTVSRIRTEHFPLTLESARPSHTSQYLCASSVSPDGEQFFGPGTRLTVL.

V and J are TRBV7-2 and TRBJ1-2; D might be TRBD1 (6 bases). The CDR3 contains 16 residues. Looked up from germline, CDR1 is SGHTA and CDR2 is FQGNSA. V gave up 5 bases and J gave up 7 bases, with 23 bases separating them. The CDR3 is CASSQVRAQGRRGYTF. The CDR3 nucleotides are TGTGCCAGCAGCCAAGTTAGGGCACAGGGCCGTCGTGGCTACACCTTC.

The rearrangement joins TRBV6-5 to TRBJ2-2, with 11 bases aligning to TRBD2. Trimming cost V 6 bases and J 6 bases; bases outside gene matches: 15. CDR3 length: 18 residues. The germline gives CDR1 MNHEY, CDR2 SVGAGI. CDR3 bases: TGTGCCAGCAGCATCGCGGGGCGACTAGCGGGGATCTCCGGGGAGCTGTTTTTT. It translates to CASSIAGRLAGISGELFF.